A selection of T cell receptor beta chains follows, all from one sample in a study of blood T cell repertoires in COVID-19. Generated by immunoSEQ multiplex PCR, the TCRdb table keeps only in-frame clones and is missing some. The repertoire includes 200,000 or so clones, 65% to 85% of them detected once, and around 7% sits in the top ten. The sample was PBMCs or T cells enriched from blood (not recorded which). The receptors were sampled from a man in his forties who had recovered from COVID-19. CDR3s include the opening cysteine and the closing phenylalanine or tryptophan. A D gene is named only where the DNA matches it firmly. Size is omitted from some rows. Given values are once, few, many or a class for expanded clones.

v_call	clone_size	d_call	j_call	cdr3_nt	cdr3_aa
TRBV11-2	once	NA	TRBJ1-1	TGTGCCAGCAGAGAAGGGGGGAACACTGAAGCTTTCTTT	CASREGGNTEAFF
TRBV4-3	NA	NA	TRBJ2-1	TGCGCCAGCAGCCACAGAACGTCGGGGGGCCCTTACAATGAGCAGTTCTTC	CASSHRTSGGPYNEQFF
TRBV7-2	NA	TRBD1	TRBJ2-5	TGTGCCAGCAGCTTGGACAGGGGCCAAGAGACCCAGTACTTC	CASSLDRGQETQYF
TRBV7-9	NA	NA	TRBJ1-4	TGTGCCAGCAGCTTAGTACTTTCAACTAATGAAAAACTGTTTTTT	CASSLVLSTNEKLFF
TRBV5-1	once	TRBD2	TRBJ2-3	TGCGCCAGCCATACTAGCGGCCTCACAGATACGCAGTATTTT	CASHTSGLTDTQYF
TRBV23-1	NA	TRBD2	TRBJ2-5	TGCGCCAGCAGTCAACTGACTAGCGGGGGGGATATAAAAGAGACCCAGTACTTC	CASSQLTSGGDIKETQYF
TRBV28	NA	TRBD1	TRBJ1-2	TGTGCCAGCACCCTTGGGGGGACAGGGTATGGCTACACCTTC	CASTLGGTGYGYTF
TRBV12-5	NA	NA	TRBJ2-1	TGTGCTAGTGGTTTGTCGGGGTCGTACAATGAGCAGTTCTTC	CASGLSGSYNEQFF
TRBV11-2	few	NA	TRBJ1-5	TGTGCCAGCAGCTTGGGACTGCCTAATCAGCCCCAGCATTTT	CASSLGLPNQPQHF
TRBV28	NA	NA	TRBJ1-2	TGTGCCAGCAGTTTAAGGGGAGGGTTTGTCTATGGCTACACCTTC	CASSLRGGFVYGYTF
TRBV4-2	NA	NA	TRBJ2-7	TGTGCCAGCAGCCAACGGGTAAGCGCCTACGAGCAGTACTTC	CASSQRVSAYEQYF
TRBV28	NA	TRBD1	TRBJ1-1	TGTGCCAGCAGAGGGACAGGAGACACTGAAGCTTTCTTT	CASRGTGDTEAFF
TRBV30	few	TRBD1	TRBJ1-1	TGTGCCTGGAGTCTGGACAGGGTCGACACTGAAGCTTTCTTT	CAWSLDRVDTEAFF
TRBV7-9	NA	NA	TRBJ1-6	TGTGCCAGCAGCCAACCACAAGGCGGTAATTCACCCCTCCACTTT	CASSQPQGGNSPLHF
TRBV7-3	NA	TRBD1	TRBJ1-2	TGTGCCAGCAGCCTCGGACAGGGGGCGCTTTCCGTCACCTTC	CASSLGQGALSVTF
TRBV7-9	few	NA	TRBJ2-7	TGTGCCAGCAGCTTAGTATTAGCGAGCTCCTACGAGCAGTACTTC	CASSLVLASSYEQYF
TRBV2	NA	TRBD2	TRBJ2-5	TGTGCCAGCGCACCCCGCGGGGGTACGGATGTACGGACCCAGTACTTC	CASAPRGGTDVRTQYF
TRBV5-6	NA	NA	TRBJ1-3	TGTGCCAGCACCCACTCGCGGCCTCTCGGAAACACCATATATTTT	CASTHSRPLGNTIYF
TRBV5-6	NA	TRBD2	TRBJ2-7	TGTGCCAGCAGCTTGGTGGGACTAGCGGGGAACGAGCAGTACTTC	CASSLVGLAGNEQYF
TRBV6-5	NA	NA	TRBJ1-2	TGTGCCAGCAGTTACGGGGCCAGGGGCTATGGCTACACCTTC	CASSYGARGYGYTF
TRBV5-5	NA	NA	TRBJ2-3	TGTGCCAGCAGCTCACAGGGCCTACTTAGCACAGATACGCAGTATTTT	CASSSQGLLSTDTQYF
TRBV5-8	once	NA	TRBJ1-1	TGTGCCAGCAGCTCGATACAGGGGAACACTGAAGCTTTCTTT	CASSSIQGNTEAFF
TRBV28	NA	NA	TRBJ1-5	TGTGCCAGCCGATACCAGGGTAGCAATCAGCCCCAGCATTTT	CASRYQGSNQPQHF
TRBV5-1	NA	TRBD1	TRBJ2-7	TGCGCCAGCAGCCAGGGACAGGATAGCTCCTACGAGCAGTACTTC	CASSQGQDSSYEQYF
TRBV11-2	NA	NA	TRBJ1-2	TGTGCCAGCAGCGGCCCCGCGGGCTATGGCTACACCTTC	CASSGPAGYGYTF
TRBV28	once	TRBD1	TRBJ2-7	TGTGCCAGCAGTAGGGACAGCTACGAGCAGTACTTC	CASSRDSYEQYF
TRBV5-4	few	TRBD2	TRBJ2-1	TGTGCCAGCAGCCATAGCGGGGGCGGTTACAATGAGCAGTTCTTC	CASSHSGGGYNEQFF
TRBV27	NA	NA	TRBJ1-6	TGTGCCAGCAGTCAATACACAGGGAGGGAATCCTATAATTCACCCCTCCACTTT	CASSQYTGRESYNSPLHF
TRBV18	NA	TRBD2	TRBJ2-1	TGTGCCAGCTCACCTTCAAGCGGGGTGAGCTCCTACAATGAGCAGTTCTTC	CASSPSSGVSSYNEQFF
TRBV4-2	NA	TRBD2	TRBJ2-1	TGTGCCAGCAGCCAAGACCCCCCGGGACTAGTTTCCGAGCAGTTCTTC	CASSQDPPGLVSEQFF
TRBV19	NA	NA	TRBJ1-5	TGTGCCAGTAGTGTCAGAGACAAGGACTATCAGCCCCAGCATTTT	CASSVRDKDYQPQHF
TRBV10-3	NA	NA	TRBJ2-2	TGTGCCATCAGTGCGGTGAGACTGATCATTAGGATCACCGGGGAGCTGTTTTTT	CAISAVRLIIRITGELFF
TRBV30	NA	NA	TRBJ1-2	TGTGCCTGGAGCCACTATGGCGGCTACACCTTC	CAWSHYGGYTF
TRBV18	NA	NA	TRBJ2-5	TGTGCCAGCTCACTCATACCCGAGCAAGAGACCCAGTACTTC	CASSLIPEQETQYF
TRBV6-2/TRBV6-3	NA	NA	TRBJ2-1	TGTGCCAGCAGTTACTCGTCGCTTCTAGAGCAGTTCTTC	CASSYSSLLEQFF
TRBV5-4	NA	TRBD1	TRBJ1-1	TGTGCCAGCAGCAAGCTGACGAGGGGGCTGGACACTGAAGCTTTCTTT	CASSKLTRGLDTEAFF
TRBV6-2/TRBV6-3	few	NA	TRBJ1-1	TGTGCCAGCAGCTTAATAGGGGGATTGAACACTGAAGCTTTCTTT	CASSLIGGLNTEAFF